This T cell receptor beta chain was retrieved from a study of blood T cell repertoires in COVID-19. Whole-study context: T cells, B-cell-depleted T cells, or PBMCs provided the cDNA or gDNA that served as material.

In the authors' workflow: Reference gene primer amplification yielded estimated nucleated cell counts. This table comes from immunoSEQ multiplex PCR, and its TCRdb copy is limited to in-frame clones, with some not included. V and J calls and clone size are given by that table; D and trimming were obtained from the DNA. The sample has about 250,000 clones, 65% to 85% seen once; the top ten hold 4.4%. The sample consisted of peripheral blood. This TCR was sampled from a man between 45 and 60 years old with active or convalescent COVID-19.

The CDR3 DNA reads TGTGCCAGCAGTTCCCTGGACAGACCCTACGAGCAGTACTTC. Its translation is CASSSLDRPYEQYF. This chain uses TRBV6-5 with TRBJ2-7; D might be TRBD1 (6 bases). This CDR3 has 14 residues. The V gene lost 4 bases and the J gene lost 2 bases, with 12 bases spanning the gap. Germline V lookup: CDR1 MNHEY, CDR2 SVGAGI.